Below, 9 T cell receptor beta chains from the same sample are listed, as sequenced in a study of blood T cell repertoires in COVID-19. Assay: immunoSEQ multiplex PCR; the TCRdb copy retains only in-frame clones and omits some. This sample has approximately 300,000 clones, with 75% to 90% found just once. The sample consisted of peripheral blood. These TCRs come from a middle-aged woman with acute or convalescent COVID-19.

The CDR3 protein is CASRKTGSTEAFF. CDR3 sequence (DNA): TGTGCCAGCAGAAAGACAGGGTCCACTGAAGCTTTCTTT. The chain joins TRBV25-1 to TRBJ1-1, with 7 nucleotides matching TRBD1. CDR1 and CDR2 (germline): MGHDK, SYGVNS. The CDR3 length is 13 residues. Trimming cost V 6 bases and J 4 bases; bases outside gene matches: 5. Looking up the rest from reference TRBV25-1 and TRBJ1-1 gives the full variable domain: EADIYQTPRYLVIGTGKKITLECSQTMGHDKMYWYQQDPGMELHLIHYSYGVNSTEKGDLSSESTVSRIRTEHFPLTLESARPSHTSQYLCASRKTGSTEAFFGQGTRLTVV.

This clone occurred a few times. The chain uses TRBV2 and TRBJ2-2, with D uncertain. The V and J ends lost 6 bases and 0 bases respectively, with 11 bases between them. Germline CDR1 is SNHLY and CDR2 is FYNNEI. The CDR3 sequence is 15 residues long. For the CDR3, the DNA is TGTGCCAGCAGCCTCTCCGACACGAACACCGGGGAGCTGTTTTTT. The encoded protein is CASSLSDTNTGELFF.

This sequence joins TRBV19 and TRBJ1-5, with TRBD1 matching over 11 bases. V shed 1 base, J shed 5 bases, and the junction held 4 bases outside the gene matches. The V gene's germline CDR1 is LNHDA and CDR2 SQIVND (reference sequence). This CDR3 is built from 16 residues. This CDR3 is CASSIAGTGGYQPQHF. The CDR3 bases are TGTGCCAGTAGTATAGCCGGGACAGGGGGTTATCAGCCCCAGCATTTT.

The V gene is TRBV7-3, the J gene TRBJ2-3, with TRBD2 matching over 15 bases. This CDR3 is 21 amino acids long. Looked up from germline, CDR1 is SGHTA and CDR2 is FQGTGA. V gave up 5 bases and J gave up 6 bases; unmatched junction bases: 21. CDR3 in amino acids: CASSRYPGLAGGQGLSDTQYF. The CDR3 coding sequence is TGTGCCAGCAGCCGTTACCCCGGACTAGCGGGGGGGCAAGGATTATCGGATACGCAGTATTTT.

The chain uses TRBV6-5 and TRBJ1-1; no reliable D call. V gave up 4 bases and J gave up 4 bases, with 4 bases separating them. The CDR3 extends over 11 amino acids. The germline gives CDR1 MNHEY, CDR2 SVGAGI. CDR3 protein: CASSSFTEAFF. CDR3 DNA sequence: TGTGCCAGCAGTTCATTCACTGAAGCTTTCTTT.

V and J are TRBV9 and TRBJ2-1, with TRBD2 matching over 8 bases. This CDR3 has 15 residues. CDR1 SGDLS and CDR2 YYNGEE come from the germline V gene. V was pared by 5 bases and J by 6 bases, with 10 bases of the junction left unmatched. CDR3 nucleotide sequence: TGTGCCAGCAGGGGAACTAGCGGAGGGTCCAATGAGCAGTTCTTC. It codes for CASRGTSGGSNEQFF.

This clone was seen only once. The chain links TRBV2 to TRBJ1-3; D possibly corresponds to TRBD1 (5 bases). The germline V gene has CDR1 SNHLY and CDR2 FYNNEI. The CDR3 is 14 residues long. The V end lost 5 bases, the J end lost 4 bases, and 12 bases lay between the germline ends. The CDR3, as DNA: TGTGCCAGCAGTACCGGGGGGGTCGGAAACACCATATATTTT. Its protein product is CASSTGGVGNTIYF.

The gene calls are TRBV11-3 and TRBJ2-4, with D tentatively TRBD2 (5 bases). This CDR3 is built from 13 residues. Between the trimmed V and J ends, which lost 1 base and 8 bases, there was a span of 9 bases. Per germline, CDR1 SGHNT and CDR2 YENEEA. CDR3 in DNA: TGTGCCAGCAGCTTAGCTCCCGGGGACATTCAGTACTTC. Its protein is CASSLAPGDIQYF.

This clone showed up just a few times. V and J are TRBV24-1 and TRBJ2-7; D is uncertain. Trimming took 0 bases from V and 3 from J, leaving 8 bases between them. The CDR3 loop spans 14 amino acids. The germline gives CDR1 KGHDR, CDR2 SFDVKD. CDR3 sequence: CATSDLGQHYEQYV. The CDR3 coding sequence is TGTGCCACCAGTGATTTGGGGCAGCACTACGAGCAGTACGTC.